This TCR beta chain is from a study of shared clonotypes between healthy human individuals. Study-wide context: Per donor, CD8 memory used one plate, CD8 naive used two, CD4 memory used three and CD4 naive used three. Regarding the study as a whole: Among non-shared clonotypes, generation probabilities were lower than among those shared by all four donors.

TCRdb's copy holds only in-frame clones and misses some; the assay was immunoSEQ multiplex PCR. Among 2 million to 2.5 million clones listed, approximately 93% were seen once. Concerning this clone itself: Antigen specificity is unknown.

A CD45RA+ naive subset and a CD45RA-negative memory subset were split from CD4+ cells. V was clipped by 4 bases and J by 7 bases; unmatched bases: 11. Germline V gene lookup returns CDR1 MNHEY and CDR2 SMNVEV (reference sequence). This CDR3 has 15 residues. V gene TRBV27 combines with J gene TRBJ2-7, with 9 bases identical to TRBD2. The sequence was obtained from a man aged 18 to 29 in good health. Some clones in this sample may be carry-over from other donors' samples. The sample comprised naive CD4+ T cells from PBMCs. Subset here: CD45RA+ positively selected. The CDR3 DNA sequence: TGTGCCAGCAGTTCTCCTCCGGGACTAGCTTCTGAGCAGTACTTC. Protein product: CASSSPPGLASEQYF.